This T cell receptor beta chain was recorded in a study of blood T cell repertoires in COVID-19. The table came from immunoSEQ multiplex PCR; TCRdb's copy has only in-frame clones and leaves some out. The table records more than 12,000 clones, 87% of them present only once. The clonotype comes from a human donor in a cohort sampled during active COVID-19. Sequencing was performed on peripheral blood.

The CDR3 nucleotides read TGCAGTGCTAGTTTGCTAGCGGGGGCTTCCCCCTACAATGAGCAGTTCTTC. Translation: CSASLLAGASPYNEQFF. The chain recombines TRBV20-1 with TRBJ2-1; TRBD2 aligns across 10 bases. The trim removed 3 bases at V and 2 bases at J, leaving 10 bases unmatched. Germline CDR1 is DFQATT and CDR2 is SNEGSKA (reference sequence). The CDR3 runs to 17 residues.